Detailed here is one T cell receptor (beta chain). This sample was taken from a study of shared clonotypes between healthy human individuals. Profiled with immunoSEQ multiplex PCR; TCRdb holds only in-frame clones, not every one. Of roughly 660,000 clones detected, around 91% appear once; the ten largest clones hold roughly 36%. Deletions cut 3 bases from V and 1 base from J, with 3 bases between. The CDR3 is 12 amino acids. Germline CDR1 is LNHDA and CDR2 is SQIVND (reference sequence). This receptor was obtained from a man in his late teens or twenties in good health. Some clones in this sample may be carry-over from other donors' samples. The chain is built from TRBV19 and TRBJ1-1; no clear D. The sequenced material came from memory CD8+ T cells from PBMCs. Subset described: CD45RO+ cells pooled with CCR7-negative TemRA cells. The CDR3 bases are TGTGCCAGTAGTATGGGGAACACTGAAGCTTTCTTT. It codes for CASSMGNTEAFF.